The clone carrying this T cell receptor beta chain was observed many times. This specimen comes from a study of T cells in Graves' hyperthyroidism and ophthalmopathy. Per the germline V gene, CDR1 is SGHVS and CDR2 is FQNEAQ. The CDR3 is made up of 14 amino acids. With 5 bases removed from V and 4 bases from J, the gap between germline ends came to 14 bases. Those patients with uncontrolled infection, other autoimmune disease, pregnancy or lactation were excluded. TCR beta CDR3 region amplification was performed from RNA transcripts. An initial round of RT-PCR targeting the TCR CDR3 relied on the HTBI primer set. TCRdb recomputed calls from the multiplex PCR reads with MiXCR, one row per CDR3 protein. The sample has around 290,000 distinct CDR3 sequences; roughly 13% are singletons.

The TCR comes from a woman in her twenties or thirties with Graves' hyperthyroidism that later progressed to Graves' ophthalmopathy. The chain is built from TRBV7-8 and TRBJ1-2; no firm D call. The sample consisted of blood. This CDR3 is CASSLGEARYGYTF. CDR3 sequence (DNA): TGTGCCAGCAGCCTCGGGGAAGCCCGCTATGGCTACACCTTC.